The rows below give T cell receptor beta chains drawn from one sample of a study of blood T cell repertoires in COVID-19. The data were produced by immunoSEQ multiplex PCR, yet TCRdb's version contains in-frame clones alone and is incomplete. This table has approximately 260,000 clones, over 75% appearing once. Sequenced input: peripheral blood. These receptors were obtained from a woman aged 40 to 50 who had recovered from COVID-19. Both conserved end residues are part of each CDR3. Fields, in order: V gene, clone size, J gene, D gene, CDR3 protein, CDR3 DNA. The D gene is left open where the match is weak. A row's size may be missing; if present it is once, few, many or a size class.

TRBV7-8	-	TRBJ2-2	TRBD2	CASGLRGGAGELFF	TGTGCCAGCGGTCTGCGGGGGGGCGCCGGGGAGCTGTTTTTT
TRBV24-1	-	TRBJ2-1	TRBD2	CATSDSGASGRPYNEQFF	TGTGCCACCAGTGATTCCGGGGCTAGCGGGAGGCCCTACAATGAGCAGTTCTTC
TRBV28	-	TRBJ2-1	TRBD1	CASRLTTGTYNEQFF	TGTGCCAGCAGACTCACGACAGGGACCTACAATGAGCAGTTCTTC
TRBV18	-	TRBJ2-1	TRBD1	CASSPSRTGGMDEQFF	TGTGCCAGCTCACCATCCAGGACAGGGGGCATGGATGAGCAGTTCTTC
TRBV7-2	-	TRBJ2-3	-	CASKSPLVPNTQYF	TGTGCCAGCAAAAGCCCTCTAGTACCCAATACGCAGTATTTT
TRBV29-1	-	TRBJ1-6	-	CSVNEGGNSPLHF	TGCAGCGTTAACGAGGGGGGGAATTCACCCCTCCACTTT
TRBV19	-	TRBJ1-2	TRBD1	CASSKGDRAYGYTF	TGTGCCAGTAGTAAGGGGGACAGGGCCTATGGCTACACCTTC
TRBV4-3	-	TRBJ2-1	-	CASSQDRPGAANEQFF	TGCGCCAGCAGCCAAGATCGACCGGGAGCGGCTAATGAGCAGTTCTTC
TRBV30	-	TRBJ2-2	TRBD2	CAGISGRGIGELFF	TGTGCCGGTATTAGCGGGAGGGGAATCGGGGAGCTGTTTTTT
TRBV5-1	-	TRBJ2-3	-	CASSLDHSSTDTQYF	TGCGCCAGCAGCTTGGACCACTCGAGCACAGATACGCAGTATTTT
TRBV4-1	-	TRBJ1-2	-	CASSQGRQGYDGYTF	TGCGCCAGCAGCCAAGGGAGGCAGGGGTATGATGGCTACACCTTC
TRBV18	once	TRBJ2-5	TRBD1	CASSPDREGNQYF	TGTGCCAGCTCACCAGACAGGGAAGGGAACCAGTACTTC
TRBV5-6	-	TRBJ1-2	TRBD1	CASSWDRAYGYTF	TGTGCCAGCAGCTGGGACAGGGCCTATGGCTACACCTTC
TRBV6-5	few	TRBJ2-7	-	CASRRGFGYEQYF	TGTGCCAGCAGGAGAGGGTTTGGCTACGAGCAGTACTTC
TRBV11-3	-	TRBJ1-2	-	CASSLSPKAGKLNYGYTF	TGTGCCAGCAGCTTATCCCCCAAGGCAGGGAAACTCAACTATGGCTACACCTTC
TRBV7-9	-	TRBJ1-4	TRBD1	CASSPRTGSSEKLFF	TGTGCCAGCAGCCCCCGGACAGGGTCGAGTGAAAAACTGTTTTTT
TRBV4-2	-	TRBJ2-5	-	CASSQGSLAEPQETQYF	TGTGCCAGCAGCCAGGGATCGTTAGCGGAGCCTCAAGAGACCCAGTACTTC
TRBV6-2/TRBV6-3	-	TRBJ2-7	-	CASSYDLYGLGVLEQYF	TGTGCCAGCAGTTACGATTTGTACGGCCTAGGGGTCCTCGAGCAGTACTTC
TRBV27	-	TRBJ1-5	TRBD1	CASRVTGGAHQPQHF	TGTGCCAGCAGGGTAACAGGGGGCGCCCATCAGCCCCAGCATTTT
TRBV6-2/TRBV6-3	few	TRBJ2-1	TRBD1	CASSQGGTGGNEQFF	TGTGCCAGCAGTCAAGGGGGAACAGGGGGGAATGAGCAGTTCTTC
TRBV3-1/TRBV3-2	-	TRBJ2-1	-	CASSPRDWTNEQFF	TGTGCCAGCAGCCCCCGGGACTGGACCAATGAGCAGTTCTTC
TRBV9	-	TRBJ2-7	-	CASSPQVSSYEQYF	TGTGCCAGCAGCCCCCAAGTCAGTTCCTACGAGCAGTACTTC
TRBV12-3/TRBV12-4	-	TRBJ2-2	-	CASVLNVGELFF	TGTGCCAGCGTTCTAAACGTAGGGGAGCTGTTTTTT
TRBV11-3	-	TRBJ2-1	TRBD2	CASSPGGAGVGNEQFF	TGTGCCAGCAGCCCCGGAGGAGCGGGAGTAGGGAATGAGCAGTTCTTC
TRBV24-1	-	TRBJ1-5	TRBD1	CATSSGQVQPQHF	TGTGCCACCAGTTCGGGACAGGTCCAGCCCCAGCATTTT
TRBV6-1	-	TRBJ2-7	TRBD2	CASSERSGGGAFQQYF	TGTGCCAGCAGTGAACGGTCTGGCGGGGGGGCGTTCCAGCAGTACTTC
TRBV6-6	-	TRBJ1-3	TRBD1	CASSPYLRGLSGNTIYF	TGTGCCAGCAGTCCCTACCTCAGGGGGCTCTCTGGAAACACCATATATTTT
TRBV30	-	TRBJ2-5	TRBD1	CAWSAQGSETQYF	TGTGCCTGGAGTGCACAGGGGAGCGAGACCCAGTACTTC
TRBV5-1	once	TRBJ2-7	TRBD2	CASTLRTSGDYEQYF	TGCGCCAGCACGCTAAGGACTAGCGGGGACTACGAGCAGTACTTC
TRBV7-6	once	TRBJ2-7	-	CASSLGVLSYEQYF	TGTGCCAGCAGCTTAGGTGTCCTCTCCTACGAGCAGTACTTC